The rows below give T cell receptor beta chains drawn from one sample of a study of blood T cell repertoires in COVID-19. The assay was immunoSEQ multiplex PCR, and TCRdb's table has in-frame clones only and misses some. The sample shows 200,000 to 250,000 clones, about 87% of them seen only once. The specimen sequenced was PBMCs or T cells enriched from blood (not recorded which). The source of these receptors is a woman in her twenties or thirties who had been exposed to COVID-19. Each CDR3 is given with its conserved first and last residue. D genes are given only for firm matches. Only some rows state a clone size, as once, few, many or a class for expanded clones.

v_call	clone_size	d_call	j_call	cdr3_nt	cdr3_aa
TRBV7-2	once	.	TRBJ1-2	TGTGCCAGCCGTTCGGGGGGGGTAGGAATTGGCAGCTACACCTTC	CASRSGGVGIGSYTF
TRBV27	.	.	TRBJ2-1	TGTGCCAGCAGTACCGACCCGAGACAGTACAGCTCCTACAATGAGCAGTTCTTC	CASSTDPRQYSSYNEQFF
TRBV5-4	few	.	TRBJ2-7	TGTGCCAGCAGCTTCGAGCAGGGAACCCGAGATCAGTACTTC	CASSFEQGTRDQYF
TRBV6-5	few	.	TRBJ2-7	TGTGCCAGCAGTTACCGCGAGCAGGCGACCTACGAGCAGTACTTC	CASSYREQATYEQYF
TRBV9	once	TRBD1	TRBJ1-4	TGTGCCAGCAGCGTCAAGGGGACAGGGGGTCTAGCTAATGAAAAACTGTTTTTT	CASSVKGTGGLANEKLFF
TRBV10-3	.	TRBD2	TRBJ2-3	TGTGCCCACGAGGATTTAGCGGGAGCGTCAGATACGCAGTATTTT	CAHEDLAGASDTQYF
TRBV28	.	.	TRBJ1-1	TGTGCCAGCAGTTTAGGAGGGCTTCAGAACACTGAAGCTTTCTTT	CASSLGGLQNTEAFF
TRBV27	.	.	TRBJ1-2	TGTGCCAGCAGTTTTAGGGGCAGTGATGGCTACACCTTC	CASSFRGSDGYTF
TRBV28	.	.	TRBJ1-5	TGTGCCAGCAGTTTAGGTCGGGGGGCGAGCAATCAGCCCCAGCATTTT	CASSLGRGASNQPQHF
TRBV6-1	.	TRBD1	TRBJ2-7	TGTGCCAGCAGTTCCGTCGACAGGGGGTCGTACGAGCAGTACTTC	CASSSVDRGSYEQYF
TRBV11-2	once	TRBD2	TRBJ2-1	TGTGCCAGCAGCTTGGGGGGAGGGAAGGGCTACAATGAGCAGTTCTTC	CASSLGGGKGYNEQFF
TRBV30	.	TRBD1	TRBJ2-7	TGTGCCTACGGGACAGGTGGGTACGAGCAGTACTTC	CAYGTGGYEQYF
TRBV20-1	few	.	TRBJ1-1	TGCAGTGCTAGTGGGGAGACGTATGAAGCTTTCTTT	CSASGETYEAFF
TRBV2	.	TRBD1	TRBJ1-6	TGTGCCAGCAACGTCGACAGGGGCTACTATTCACCCCTCCACTTT	CASNVDRGYYSPLHF
TRBV14	.	.	TRBJ1-2	TGTGCCAGCAGCCAAGAGTCGGGGAGGTTCTATGGCTACACCTTC	CASSQESGRFYGYTF
TRBV6-5	.	TRBD2	TRBJ2-1	TGTGCCAGCAGTCCAGTGGGCGGGAGCTACAATGAGCAGTTCTTC	CASSPVGGSYNEQFF
TRBV5-1	.	.	TRBJ2-2	TGCGCCAGCAGCTTGTTACAGTCGAACACCGGGGAGCTGTTTTTT	CASSLLQSNTGELFF
TRBV10-3	.	.	TRBJ1-2	TGTGCCATCAGGGGCGGGGAGCGGACCTCCTATGGCTACACCTTC	CAIRGGERTSYGYTF
TRBV24-1	.	.	TRBJ2-4	TGTGCCACCTCTCTCGGAAACATTCAGTACTTC	CATSLGNIQYF
TRBV19	once	.	TRBJ2-2	TGTGCCAGTAGTCTAGTAGCTGTGAACACCGGGGAGCTGTTTTTT	CASSLVAVNTGELFF
TRBV6-5	.	TRBD1	TRBJ1-5	TGTGCCAGCAGTCCGGGACAGGGAGGAAATCAGCCCCAGCATTTT	CASSPGQGGNQPQHF
TRBV5-4	.	TRBD1	TRBJ2-7	TGTGCCAGCAGCTCACGTACGACAGGGAGCTCCTACGAGCAGTACTTC	CASSSRTTGSSYEQYF
TRBV11-2	.	TRBD2	TRBJ2-7	TGTGCCAGCAGCTTAGCGGGAGGGCCGGCCTACGAGCAGTACTTC	CASSLAGGPAYEQYF
TRBV4-1	.	TRBD2	TRBJ2-3	TGCGCCAGCAGCCAAGCCCCTAGCGGGAGGGCCCAGCCAGATACGCAGTATTTT	CASSQAPSGRAQPDTQYF
TRBV2	.	.	TRBJ2-3	TGTGCCAGCAGTCCAGGGGGAGGTAGGACAGATACGCAGTATTTT	CASSPGGGRTDTQYF
TRBV5-1	.	TRBD2	TRBJ2-1	TGCGCCAGCTCCAAGGGGCTAGCGGGTCCCTACAATGAGCAGTTCTTC	CASSKGLAGPYNEQFF
TRBV5-1	.	.	TRBJ2-1	TGCGCCAGCAGCCCTCCCCAGACGGAGGGTATTTACAATGAGCAGTTCTTC	CASSPPQTEGIYNEQFF
TRBV7-2	.	.	TRBJ2-1	TGTGCCAGCAGCTTCCTAGGTATCAACAATGAGCAGTTCTTC	CASSFLGINNEQFF
TRBV7-9	.	TRBD1	TRBJ2-7	TGTGCCAGCAGCTCTGCGGACAGGGGCTACGAGCAGTACTTC	CASSSADRGYEQYF
TRBV28	.	.	TRBJ1-1	TGTGCCAGCAGTTTCCCCCAGGGAATGAGCACTACTGAAGCTTTCTTT	CASSFPQGMSTTEAFF
TRBV2	.	.	TRBJ1-1	TGTGCCAGCAGTGAGTTGGGGCCCACTGAAGCTTTCTTT	CASSELGPTEAFF
TRBV13	.	.	TRBJ1-1	TGTGCCAGCAGCTTAGAGGTAGGCGCTTGGGGCGCTTTCTTT	CASSLEVGAWGAFF
TRBV19	.	TRBD1	TRBJ1-1	TGTGCCAGTAGTATAAGGGGGCAGGTTAACACTGAAGCTTTCTTT	CASSIRGQVNTEAFF
TRBV5-6	.	.	TRBJ2-5	TGTGCCAGCAGCTTTCTAGGGGAAGAGACCCAGTACTTC	CASSFLGEETQYF
TRBV10-2	.	.	TRBJ1-5	TGCGCCAGCAGAGAAGGACAAATCAATCAGCCCCAGCATTTT	CASREGQINQPQHF
TRBV18	.	.	TRBJ2-3	TGTGCCAGCTCATCAAGAGGGTTACCCACAGATACGCAGTATTTT	CASSSRGLPTDTQYF
TRBV6-5	.	.	TRBJ2-7	TGTGCCATCCCCGGCGGGACCCAAGGCCCCTACGAGCAGTACTTC	CAIPGGTQGPYEQYF
TRBV3-1/TRBV3-2	.	TRBD2	TRBJ2-7	TGTGCCAGCAGCCAAACTAGCGTGCTTACCTACGAGCAGTACTTC	CASSQTSVLTYEQYF
TRBV6-5	few	TRBD2	TRBJ2-3	TGTGCCAGCAGTTCTACTAGCGTGAGGGGAGATACGCAGTATTTT	CASSSTSVRGDTQYF
TRBV30	.	.	TRBJ2-3	TGTGCCTGGAGTGTACTGCTAGATACGCAGTATTTT	CAWSVLLDTQYF
TRBV3-1/TRBV3-2	once	.	TRBJ2-3	TGTGCCAGCAGCCAAGATCGGTCTCGCGGGGTGATGGCAGATACGCAGTATTTT	CASSQDRSRGVMADTQYF
TRBV5-1	.	TRBD2	TRBJ2-3	TGCGCCAGCAGCTTGGTGGGACTAGGCACAGATACGCAGTATTTT	CASSLVGLGTDTQYF
TRBV27	once	TRBD2	TRBJ2-7	TGTGCCAGCAGTTTGATTAGCGGGTCCCTCTACGAGCAGTACTTC	CASSLISGSLYEQYF
TRBV3-1/TRBV3-2	.	TRBD2	TRBJ2-7	TGTGCCACCGCGGCGGGACTAGCGGGAGGCCCTTCAGCCTACGAGCAGTACTTC	CATAAGLAGGPSAYEQYF
TRBV19	.	.	TRBJ2-7	TGTGCCAGTAGTATCAAGATGCTAGCTGTTATGGGTTCCTACGAGCAGTACTTC	CASSIKMLAVMGSYEQYF
TRBV9	.	.	TRBJ2-1	TGTGCCAGCAGCGTAGAAGACGGGAGTAGCGGTAGGCGGAATGAGCAGTTCTTC	CASSVEDGSSGRRNEQFF
TRBV7-6	once	.	TRBJ2-1	TGTGCCAGCAGCTTTATACCCCTCGGGATCGATGAGCAGTTCTTC	CASSFIPLGIDEQFF
TRBV9	once	.	TRBJ2-7	TGTGCCAGCAGCGTTACGTTAATCGGGGTTGACGAGCAGTACTTC	CASSVTLIGVDEQYF
TRBV18	once	TRBD2	TRBJ2-3	TGTGCCAGCTCACCATCTTCGGGGAGGGCCGGGAGCACAGATACGCAGTATTTT	CASSPSSGRAGSTDTQYF
TRBV10-3	once	TRBD1	TRBJ1-1	TGTGCCACCAGACAGGGAGTTTACACTGAAGCTTTCTTT	CATRQGVYTEAFF
TRBV4-1	.	.	TRBJ2-2	TGCGCCAGCAGCCAAGTAAGGGGCGCAGGGCCCACCGGGGAGCTGTTTTTT	CASSQVRGAGPTGELFF
TRBV18	.	.	TRBJ1-1	TGTGCCAGCTCACCACCCTCAGGGCTGAACACTGAAGCTTTCTTT	CASSPPSGLNTEAFF
TRBV29-1	.	TRBD1	TRBJ2-7	TGCAGCGTTGGGGACAGAGTTGGCTCCTACGAGCAGTACTTC	CSVGDRVGSYEQYF
TRBV27	once	TRBD2	TRBJ2-1	TGTGCCAGCAGTTTAGGGCTAGCGGAGATCTACAATGAGCAGTTCTTC	CASSLGLAEIYNEQFF
TRBV7-9	.	TRBD1	TRBJ1-6	TGTGCCAGCAGCACGACAGGGTTCCCATCCTATAATTCACCCCTCCACTTT	CASSTTGFPSYNSPLHF
TRBV27	once	.	TRBJ2-4	TGTGCCAGCGCAGACAGGAAAGTAGCCAAAAACATTCAGTACTTC	CASADRKVAKNIQYF